This T cell receptor (beta chain) was profiled in a study of shared clonotypes between healthy human individuals. Germline assignment: CDR1 SGDLS and CDR2 YYNGEE. The CDR3 has 15 amino acids. V dropped 0 bases and J dropped 4 bases, with 13 bases sitting between them. Libraries were prepared by immunoSEQ multiplex PCR; TCRdb keeps only in-frame clonotypes and omits some of them. The sample contains hundreds of thousands of clones, approximately 96% of which appear only once. Terminally differentiated effector memory CD45RA+ cells were left out of the naive CD8 fraction, which was CD45RO-negative and positively selected for CCR7.

The chain uses TRBV9 and TRBJ1-1, with D perhaps TRBD1 (6 bases). Sequenced input: naive CD8+ T cells sorted from blood. The TCR was taken from a woman in her twenties or thirties in good health. Here the CDR3 reads CASSVDGPQGTEAFF. The CDR3 nucleotides are TGTGCCAGCAGCGTAGACGGGCCACAGGGCACTGAAGCTTTCTTT.